This T cell receptor beta chain was identified during a study of blood T cell repertoires in COVID-19. Background on the study: Samples came from the United States, Italy and Spain, spanning acute and convalescent COVID-19. The analysed material was cDNA or gDNA that came from T cells, B-cell-depleted T cells, or PBMCs.

Between the trimmed V and J ends, which lost 4 bases and 1 base, there was a span of 11 bases. There are 14 residues in the CDR3. Germline CDR1 SGHDT, CDR2 YYEEEE. Original processing notes: The authors estimated nucleated cell counts from reference gene primer amplification. Generated by immunoSEQ multiplex PCR, the TCRdb table keeps only in-frame clones and is missing some. V and J calls and clone size come straight from that table; D and trimming were deduced from the DNA. The sample holds around 70,000 clones, approximately 90% seen once. This chain joins TRBV5-6 and TRBJ1-2, with D perhaps TRBD1 (5 bases). The sequencing input was peripheral blood. This receptor was identified in a human donor in a cohort sampled during active COVID-19. CDR3 region: CASSTKTVNYGYTF. DNA for the CDR3: TGTGCCAGCAGCACGAAGACAGTTAACTATGGCTACACCTTC.